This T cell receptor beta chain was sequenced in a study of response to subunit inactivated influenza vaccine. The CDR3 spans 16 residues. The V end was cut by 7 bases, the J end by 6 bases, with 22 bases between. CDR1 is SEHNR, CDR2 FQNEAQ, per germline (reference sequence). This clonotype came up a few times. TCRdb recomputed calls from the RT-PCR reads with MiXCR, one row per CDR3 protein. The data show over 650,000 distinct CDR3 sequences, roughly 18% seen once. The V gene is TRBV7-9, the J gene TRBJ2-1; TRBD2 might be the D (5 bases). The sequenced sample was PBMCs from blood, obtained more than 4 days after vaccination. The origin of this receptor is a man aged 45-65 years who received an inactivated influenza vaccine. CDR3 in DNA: TGTGCCAGCACCCCCCAGACGAGGGTCCGAGGCAATGAGCAGTTCTTC. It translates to CASTPQTRVRGNEQFF.